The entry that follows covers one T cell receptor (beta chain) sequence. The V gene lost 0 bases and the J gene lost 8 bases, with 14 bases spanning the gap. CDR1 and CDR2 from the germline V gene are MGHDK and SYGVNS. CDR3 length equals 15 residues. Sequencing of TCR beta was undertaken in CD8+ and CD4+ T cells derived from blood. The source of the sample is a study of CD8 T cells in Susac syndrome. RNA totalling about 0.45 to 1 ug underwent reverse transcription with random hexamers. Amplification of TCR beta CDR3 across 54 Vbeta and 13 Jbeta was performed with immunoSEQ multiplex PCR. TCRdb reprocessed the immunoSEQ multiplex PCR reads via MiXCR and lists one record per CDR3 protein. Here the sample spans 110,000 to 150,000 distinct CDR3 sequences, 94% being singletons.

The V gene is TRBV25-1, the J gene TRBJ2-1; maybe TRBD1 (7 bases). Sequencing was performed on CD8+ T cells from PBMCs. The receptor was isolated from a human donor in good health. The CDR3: CASSEYQGGHDEQFF. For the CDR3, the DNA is TGTGCCAGCAGTGAATATCAGGGGGGCCACGATGAGCAGTTCTTC. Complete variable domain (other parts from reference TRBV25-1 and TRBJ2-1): EADIYQTPRYLVIGTGKKITLECSQTMGHDKMYWYQQDPGMELHLIHYSYGVNSTEKGDLSSESTVSRIRTEHFPLTLESARPSHTSQYLCASSEYQGGHDEQFFGPGTRLTVL.